These T cell receptor beta chains were read from a single sample in a study of technical replicates of blood from a few donors. The assay was immunoSEQ multiplex PCR, and TCRdb's table has in-frame clones only and misses some. This sample has some 98,000 clones, with approximately 95% found just once. Input material: T cells isolated from PBMCs. The receptors here all came from a human donor in good health. CDR3s include the opening cysteine and the closing phenylalanine or tryptophan. Size is stated for part of the rows, as once, few or many counts, or as a class when the clone is expanded.

>-|TRBV6-5|TRBJ2-7
CASSLLAGGSYEQYF
>-|TRBV10-2|TRBJ2-3
CASRVAGGVGDTQYF
>-|TRBV2|TRBJ1-5
CASDRERNQPQHF
>-|TRBV5-1|TRBJ2-7
CASSLNGRAFYEQYF
>-|TRBV11-2|TRBJ1-5
CASKAAGGGQPQHF
>-|TRBV15|TRBJ1-1
CATSREGGLATEAFF
>-|TRBV20-1|TRBJ2-1
CSATYYNEQFF
>-|TRBV19|TRBJ1-1
CASSPDPPGGTEAFF
>-|TRBV27|TRBJ2-2
CASSPHVGGMVGELFF
>-|TRBV27|TRBJ1-2
CASSFHGQGIHYGYTF
>-|TRBV4-1|TRBJ1-5
CASSQAENQPQHF
>-|TRBV18|TRBJ2-7
CASSPPTAYEQYF
>-|TRBV4-2|TRBJ1-2
CASSQHRQEDGYTF
>-|TRBV5-1|TRBJ2-3
CASSQRGGSTDTQYF
>-|TRBV28|TRBJ1-2
CASSLWREGAKANYGYTF
>-|TRBV5-1|TRBJ1-3
CASSSMGHPSSGNTIYF
>-|TRBV7-9|TRBJ1-4
CASSSPGSVPNEKLFF
>-|TRBV9|TRBJ2-7
CASSVGGQHQQYF
>-|TRBV19|TRBJ2-7
CASSKDRVHEQYF
>-|TRBV2|TRBJ2-1
CASSEKEGPGRPYNEQFF
>-|TRBV2|TRBJ2-2
CASKASTGELFF
>-|TRBV19|TRBJ2-1
CASSMTSWIDNEQFF
>-|TRBV28|TRBJ1-5
CASSLYPGVWDQPQHF
>-|TRBV4-2|TRBJ1-2
CASSQDGLFVDGYTF
>-|TRBV6-5|TRBJ1-6
CASSWDRESPLHF
>-|TRBV10-2|TRBJ1-2
CASSEVAETNYGYTF
>-|TRBV29-1|TRBJ1-6
CSVVRQGENSPLHF
>-|TRBV2|TRBJ1-3
CASRDPTGPSGNTIYF
>-|TRBV6-5|TRBJ2-7
CATLGQSAYEQYF
>-|TRBV2|TRBJ2-1
CASRPGRGNYNEQFF
>-|TRBV7-8|TRBJ2-6
CASSPHPGTFSGANVLTF
>-|TRBV30|TRBJ2-1
CAWSRGGAVEQFF
>-|TRBV7-2|TRBJ2-3
CASSIRLAGVGRTQYF
>-|TRBV6-6|TRBJ1-2
CASSPRQGASGYTF
>-|TRBV11-2|TRBJ2-3
CASRLRTGSLRNTQYF
>-|TRBV5-1|TRBJ1-4
CASSLSQSNEKLFF
>-|TRBV4-1|TRBJ2-7
CASSPSVTGSPSRLSF
>-|TRBV15|TRBJ1-4
CATSRGVQGALEKLFF
>-|TRBV11-3|TRBJ2-7
CASRGGAYEQYF
>-|TRBV15|TRBJ1-4
CATTRGIGEKLFF
>once|TRBV7-2|TRBJ2-7
CASSATRTGGEQYF
>-|TRBV6-1|TRBJ1-2
CASSEAPDRGHGYTF
>-|TRBV6-1|TRBJ1-2
CASSEVEPLTSSGYTF
>-|TRBV27|TRBJ2-7
CASSLSLGGYEQYF
>-|TRBV9|TRBJ1-2
CASSVGHPLGGYTF
>-|TRBV2|TRBJ1-4
CASSVRGRELFF
>few|TRBV30|TRBJ1-5
CAWSARGGNQPQHF
>-|TRBV13|TRBJ2-1
CASSPDRGDYNEQFF
>-|TRBV11-3|TRBJ2-2
CASSLRSWLAGTDTGELFF